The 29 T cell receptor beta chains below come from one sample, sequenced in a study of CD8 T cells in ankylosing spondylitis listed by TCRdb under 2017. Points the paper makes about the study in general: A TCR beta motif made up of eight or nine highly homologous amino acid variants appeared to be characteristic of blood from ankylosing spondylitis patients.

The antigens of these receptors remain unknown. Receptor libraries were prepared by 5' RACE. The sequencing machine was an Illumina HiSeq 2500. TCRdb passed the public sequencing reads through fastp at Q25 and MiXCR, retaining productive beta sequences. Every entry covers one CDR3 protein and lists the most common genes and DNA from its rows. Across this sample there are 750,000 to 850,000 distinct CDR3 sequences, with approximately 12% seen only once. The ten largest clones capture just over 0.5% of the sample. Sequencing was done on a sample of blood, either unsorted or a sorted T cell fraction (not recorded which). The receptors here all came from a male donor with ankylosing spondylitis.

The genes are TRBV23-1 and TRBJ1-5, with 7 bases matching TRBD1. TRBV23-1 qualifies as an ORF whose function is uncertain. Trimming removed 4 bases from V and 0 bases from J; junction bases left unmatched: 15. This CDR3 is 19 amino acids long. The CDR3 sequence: CASSPIQTGDSLSNQPQHF. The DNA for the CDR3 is TGCGCCAGCAGTCCAATACAAACAGGGGACTCCCTTAGCAATCAGCCCCAGCATTTT.

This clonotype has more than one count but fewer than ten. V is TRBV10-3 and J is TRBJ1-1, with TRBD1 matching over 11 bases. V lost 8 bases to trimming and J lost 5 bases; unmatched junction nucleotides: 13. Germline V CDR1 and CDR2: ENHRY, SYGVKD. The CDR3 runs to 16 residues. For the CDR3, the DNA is TGTGCCATCGGCAAGGACAGGGGGCTGAGGGGAACTGAAGCTTTCTTT. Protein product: CAIGKDRGLRGTEAFF.

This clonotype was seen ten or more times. In nucleotides, the CDR3 is TGTGCCAGCAGCCAGGGCGGCAATTCCTACTATGGCTACACCTTC. Residues: CASSQGGNSYYGYTF. The chain links TRBV4-2 to TRBJ1-2; D is undetermined. CDR3 length: 15 residues. Germline assignment: CDR1 LGHNA and CDR2 YNFKEQ. The V end was cut by 3 bases, the J end by 3 bases, with 14 bases between.

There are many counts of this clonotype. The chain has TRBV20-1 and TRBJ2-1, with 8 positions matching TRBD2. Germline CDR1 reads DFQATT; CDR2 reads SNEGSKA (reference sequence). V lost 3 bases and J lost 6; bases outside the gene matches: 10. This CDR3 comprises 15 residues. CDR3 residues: CSASGRTSGRNEQFF. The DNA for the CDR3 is TGCAGTGCTAGTGGGCGCACTAGCGGACGCAATGAGCAGTTCTTC.

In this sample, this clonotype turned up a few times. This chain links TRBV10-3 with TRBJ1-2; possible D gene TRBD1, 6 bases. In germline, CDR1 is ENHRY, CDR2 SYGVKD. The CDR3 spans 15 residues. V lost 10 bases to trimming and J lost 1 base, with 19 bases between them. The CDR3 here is CATSSPGHLNYGYTF. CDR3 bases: TGTGCCACCAGCTCCCCGGGACACCTTAACTATGGCTACACCTTC.

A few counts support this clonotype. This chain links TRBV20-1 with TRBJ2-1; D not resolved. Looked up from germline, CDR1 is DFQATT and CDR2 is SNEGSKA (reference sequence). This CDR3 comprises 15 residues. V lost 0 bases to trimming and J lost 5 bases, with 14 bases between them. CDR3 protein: CSARDPIVTHNEQFF. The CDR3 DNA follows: TGCAGTGCTAGAGATCCCATAGTTACCCACAATGAGCAGTTCTTC.

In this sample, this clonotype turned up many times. CDR3 sequence reads: CASSPRQVYGYTF. CDR3 in DNA: TGTGCCAGCAGCCCCCGACAGGTTTATGGCTACACCTTC. The genes are TRBV9 and TRBJ1-2; TRBD1 might be the D (6 bases). V gave up 4 bases and J gave up 5 bases, with 12 bases separating them. Germline CDR1 and CDR2: SGDLS and YYNGEE. This CDR3 comprises 13 residues.

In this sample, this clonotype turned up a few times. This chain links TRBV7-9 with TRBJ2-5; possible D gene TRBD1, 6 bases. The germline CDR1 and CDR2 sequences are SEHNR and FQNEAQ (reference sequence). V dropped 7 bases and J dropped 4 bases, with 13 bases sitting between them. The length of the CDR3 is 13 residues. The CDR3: CASMGARRETQYF. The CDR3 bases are TGTGCCAGCATGGGGGCCCGCCGAGAGACCCAGTACTTC.

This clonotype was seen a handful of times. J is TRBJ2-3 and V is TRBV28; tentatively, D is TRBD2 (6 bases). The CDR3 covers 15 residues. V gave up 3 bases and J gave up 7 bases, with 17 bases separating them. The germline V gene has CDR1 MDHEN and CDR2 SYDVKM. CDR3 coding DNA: TGTGCCAGCAGTTTTTCGGACGGAGGGAGTCATACGCAGTATTTT. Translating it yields CASSFSDGGSHTQYF.

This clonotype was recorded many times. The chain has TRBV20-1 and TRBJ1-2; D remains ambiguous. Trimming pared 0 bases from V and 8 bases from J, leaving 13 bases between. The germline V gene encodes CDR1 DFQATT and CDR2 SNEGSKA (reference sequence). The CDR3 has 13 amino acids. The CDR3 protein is CSARDRRVGGYTF. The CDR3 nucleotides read TGCAGTGCTAGAGATCGGAGGGTCGGAGGCTACACCTTC.

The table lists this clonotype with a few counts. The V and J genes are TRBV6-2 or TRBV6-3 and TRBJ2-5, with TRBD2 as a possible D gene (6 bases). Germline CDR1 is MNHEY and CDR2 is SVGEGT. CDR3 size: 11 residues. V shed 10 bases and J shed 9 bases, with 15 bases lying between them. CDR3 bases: TGTGCCACCTCGGGGGTGATGGCCCAGTACTTC. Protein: CATSGVMAQYF.

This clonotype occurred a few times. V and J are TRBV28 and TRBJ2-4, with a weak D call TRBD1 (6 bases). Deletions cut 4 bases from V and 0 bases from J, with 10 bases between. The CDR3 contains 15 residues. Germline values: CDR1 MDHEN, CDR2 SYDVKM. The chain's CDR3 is CASSSGERAKNIQYF. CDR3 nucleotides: TGTGCCAGCAGTTCAGGGGAACGAGCCAAAAACATTCAGTACTTC.

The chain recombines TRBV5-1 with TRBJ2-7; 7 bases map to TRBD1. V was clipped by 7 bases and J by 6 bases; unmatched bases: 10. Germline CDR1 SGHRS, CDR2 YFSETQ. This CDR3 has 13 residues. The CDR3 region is CASVRDRHSEQYF. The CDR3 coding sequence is TGCGCCAGCGTCCGGGACAGACACAGCGAGCAGTACTTC. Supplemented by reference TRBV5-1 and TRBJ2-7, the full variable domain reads KAGVTQTPRYLIKTRGQQVTLSCSPISGHRSVSWYQQTPGQGLQFLFEYFSETQRNKGNFPGRFSGRQFSNSRSEMNVSTLELGDSALYLCASVRDRHSEQYFGPGTRLTVT.

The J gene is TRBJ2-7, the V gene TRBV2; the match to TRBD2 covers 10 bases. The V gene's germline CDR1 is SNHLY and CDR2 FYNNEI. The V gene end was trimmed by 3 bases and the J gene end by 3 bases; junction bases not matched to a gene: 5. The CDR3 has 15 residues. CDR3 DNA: TGTGCCAGCAGTGAGGGGCTAGCGGGAGTCTACGAGCAGTACTTC. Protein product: CASSEGLAGVYEQYF.

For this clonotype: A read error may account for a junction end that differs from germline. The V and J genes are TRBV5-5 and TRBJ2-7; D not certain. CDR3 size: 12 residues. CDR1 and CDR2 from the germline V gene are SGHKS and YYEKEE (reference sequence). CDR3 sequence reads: CASSPGLHSEHF. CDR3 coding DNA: TGTGCCAGCAGCCCCGGGCTACACAGCGAGCACTTC.

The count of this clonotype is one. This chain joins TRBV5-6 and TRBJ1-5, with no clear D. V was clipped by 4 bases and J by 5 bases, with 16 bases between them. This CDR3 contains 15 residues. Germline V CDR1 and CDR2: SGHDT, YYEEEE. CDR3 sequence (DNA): TGTGCCAGCAGCGCTGCCGGGAACTCTCATCAGCCCCAGCATTTT. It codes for CASSAAGNSHQPQHF.

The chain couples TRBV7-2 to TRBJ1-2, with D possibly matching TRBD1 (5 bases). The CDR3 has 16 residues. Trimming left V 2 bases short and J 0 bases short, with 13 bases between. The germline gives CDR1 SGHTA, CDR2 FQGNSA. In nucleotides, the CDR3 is TGTGCCAGCAGCTTAACCAGGGCAATTCCTAACTATGGCTACACCTTC. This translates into CASSLTRAIPNYGYTF. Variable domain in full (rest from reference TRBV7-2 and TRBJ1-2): GAGVSQSPSNKVTEKGKDVELRCDPISGHTALYWYRQSLGQGLEFLIYFQGNSAPDKSGLPSDRFSAERTGGSVSTLTIQRTQQEDSAVYLCASSLTRAIPNYGYTFGSGTRLTVV.

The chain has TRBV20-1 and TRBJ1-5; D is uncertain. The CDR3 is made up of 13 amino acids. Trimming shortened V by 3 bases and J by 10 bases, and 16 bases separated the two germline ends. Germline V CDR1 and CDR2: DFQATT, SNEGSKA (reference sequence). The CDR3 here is CSASWQVDSPQHF. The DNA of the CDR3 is TGCAGTGCTAGTTGGCAGGTGGACTCTCCCCAGCATTTT.

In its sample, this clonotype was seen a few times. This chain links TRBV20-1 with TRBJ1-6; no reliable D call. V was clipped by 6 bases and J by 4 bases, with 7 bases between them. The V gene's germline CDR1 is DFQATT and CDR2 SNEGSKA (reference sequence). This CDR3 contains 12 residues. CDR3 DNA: TGCAGTGCAAAAGAGTATAATTCACCCCTCCACTTT. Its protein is CSAKEYNSPLHF.

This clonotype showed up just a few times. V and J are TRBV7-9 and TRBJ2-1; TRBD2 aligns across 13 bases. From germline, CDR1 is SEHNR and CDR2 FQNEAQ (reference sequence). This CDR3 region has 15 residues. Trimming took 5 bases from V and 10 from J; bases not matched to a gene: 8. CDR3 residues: CASSSTGLAGLEQFF. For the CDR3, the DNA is TGTGCCAGCAGCAGTACGGGACTAGCGGGATTGGAGCAGTTCTTC.

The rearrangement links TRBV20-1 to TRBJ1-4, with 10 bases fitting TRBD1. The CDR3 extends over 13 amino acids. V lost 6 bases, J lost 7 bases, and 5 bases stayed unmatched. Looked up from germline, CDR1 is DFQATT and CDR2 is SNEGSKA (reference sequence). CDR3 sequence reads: CSAPGTGVEKLFF. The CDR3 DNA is TGCAGTGCCCCCGGGACAGGGGTTGAAAAACTGTTTTTT.

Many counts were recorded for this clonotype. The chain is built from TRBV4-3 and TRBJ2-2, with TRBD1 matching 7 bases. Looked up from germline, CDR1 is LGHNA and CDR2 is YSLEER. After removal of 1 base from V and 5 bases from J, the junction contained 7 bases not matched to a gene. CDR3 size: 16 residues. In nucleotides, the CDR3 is TGCGCCAGCAGCCAAGGAGTGGGCAGGGGGACCGGGGAGCTGTTTTTT. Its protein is CASSQGVGRGTGELFF.

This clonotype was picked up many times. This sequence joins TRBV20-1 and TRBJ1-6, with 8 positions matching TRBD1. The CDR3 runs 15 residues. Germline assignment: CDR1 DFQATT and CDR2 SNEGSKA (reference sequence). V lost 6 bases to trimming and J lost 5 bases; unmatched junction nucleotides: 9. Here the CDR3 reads CSAGQVNLDNSPLHF. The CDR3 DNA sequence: TGCAGTGCGGGACAGGTTAACCTTGATAATTCACCCCTCCACTTT.

The CDR3 DNA reads TGTGCCAGCAGCCAGCGGGCCCATATAGAGCAGTACTTC. The encoded protein is CASSQRAHIEQYF. The chain is built from TRBV21-1 and TRBJ2-7; TRBD2, the table's D call, lacks a check against the DNA. TRBV21-1 is a pseudogene. The CDR3 has 13 residues.

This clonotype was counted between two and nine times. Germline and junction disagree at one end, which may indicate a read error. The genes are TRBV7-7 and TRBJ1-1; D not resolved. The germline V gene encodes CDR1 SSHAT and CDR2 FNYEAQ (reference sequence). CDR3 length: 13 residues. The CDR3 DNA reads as TGTGCTAGCAGTCGAGCCCGGGGCACTGAAGCTTTCTTT. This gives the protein CASSRARGTEAFF.

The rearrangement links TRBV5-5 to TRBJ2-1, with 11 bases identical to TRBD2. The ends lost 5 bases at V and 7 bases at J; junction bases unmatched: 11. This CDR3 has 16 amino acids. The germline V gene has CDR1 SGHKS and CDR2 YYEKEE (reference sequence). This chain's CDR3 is CASSLTLAGDKNEQFF. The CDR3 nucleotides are TGTGCCAGCAGTTTGACACTAGCGGGAGATAAGAATGAGCAGTTCTTC. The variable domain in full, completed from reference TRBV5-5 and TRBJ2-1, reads DAGVTQSPTHLIKTRGQQVTLRCSPISGHKSVSWYQQVLGQGPQFIFQYYEKEERGRGNFPDRFSARQFPNYSSELNVNALLLGDSALYLCASSLTLAGDKNEQFFGPGTRLTVL.

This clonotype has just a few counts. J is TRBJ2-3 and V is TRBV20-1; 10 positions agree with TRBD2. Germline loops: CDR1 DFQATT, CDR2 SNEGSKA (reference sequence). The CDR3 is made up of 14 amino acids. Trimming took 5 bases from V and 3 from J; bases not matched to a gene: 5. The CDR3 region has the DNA TGCAGTGCTCAAGCGGGGGGGCCAACAGATACGCAGTATTTT. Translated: CSAQAGGPTDTQYF.

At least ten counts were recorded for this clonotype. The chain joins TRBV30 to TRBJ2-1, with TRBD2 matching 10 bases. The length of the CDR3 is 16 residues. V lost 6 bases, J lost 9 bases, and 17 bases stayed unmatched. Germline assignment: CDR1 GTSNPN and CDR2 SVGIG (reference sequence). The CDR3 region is CACYRPSSGRRREQFF. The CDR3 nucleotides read TGTGCCTGTTACCGCCCCTCTAGCGGGAGACGGCGTGAGCAGTTCTTC.

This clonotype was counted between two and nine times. The CDR3 nucleotides are TGTGCCAGCAGATCCGGGACTGCTGCCACGCAGTACTTC. Translated: CASRSGTAATQYF. This chain connects TRBV27 to TRBJ2-7; a possible D gene is TRBD2 (6 bases). This CDR3 has 13 residues. The germline CDR1 and CDR2 sequences are MNHEY and SMNVEV (reference sequence). The V and J ends lost 6 bases and 9 bases respectively, with 18 bases between them.